This T cell receptor beta chain was profiled in a study of cytomegalovirus exposure and HLA in healthy donors. Whole-study context: Membership in the Caucasian-associated ancestry cluster was found for 81% of roughly 360 genotyped donors.

This clone was picked up a small number of times. Germline loops: CDR1 WSHSY, CDR2 SAAADI. The CDR3 covers 14 residues. V was pared by 3 bases and J by 6 bases, with 12 bases between. In the PCR, 60 Vbeta and 13 Jbeta primers were used. Clones were read by immunoSEQ multiplex PCR, and TCRdb kept only the in-frame ones, dropping some. The sample includes tens of thousands of clones, 9.5% to 13% of them seen just once. Sequenced sample: PBMCs. The source of this sequence is a man aged 55 to 70 in good health and CMV-seropositive. The V call is TRBV10-2, the J call TRBJ1-5; possible D gene TRBD1, 5 bases. CDR3 bases: TGCGCCAGCAGTGATGGAGGGGTTAGTCAGCCCCAGCATTTT. Translation: CASSDGGVSQPQHF.